This is a list of T cell receptor beta chains from one sample in a study of monozygotic twins with inflammatory bowel disease. TCRdb processed the 5' RACE reads again and assigns one entry to each CDR3 protein, with no DNA. This table holds about 300,000 distinct CDR3 sequences. Sample: blood. These receptors were taken from a human donor with ulcerative colitis or Crohn's disease, or a healthy co-twin of an affected twin (not recorded which). The CDR3 runs from the conserved cysteine through the conserved F or W.

TRBJ1-4,TRBV7-9,CASSLVGQAAEKLFF
TRBJ2-3,TRBV2,CASRRDRDRVDTQYF
TRBJ2-5,TRBV5-1,CASSLQGLETQYF
TRBJ2-3,TRBV10-3,CAISGRDTQYF
TRBJ2-1,TRBV11-3,CASSLGGPVNEQFF
TRBJ2-1,TRBV20-1,CSALPGHREQFF
TRBJ2-2,TRBV5-5,CASSLRQGARTGELFF
TRBJ2-4,TRBV6-5,CASSFGSVAKNIQYF
TRBJ2-1,TRBV19,CASGAGMGNEQFF
TRBJ2-2,TRBV19,CATHKVAGGNTGELFF
TRBJ2-7,TRBV19,CATRALLTDASGEQYF
TRBJ1-1,TRBV7-9,CASSPGQASTEAFF
TRBJ1-1,TRBV29-1,CSVEVRWATTEAFF
TRBJ1-2,TRBV28,CASAQSVSLLIYGYTF
TRBJ1-3,TRBV12-3/TRBV12-4,CAARSGFAGNTIYF
TRBJ2-7,TRBV12-3/TRBV12-4,CASSRGQGVYEQYF
TRBJ1-4,TRBV6-1,CASSEAGGLFEKLFF
TRBJ2-5,TRBV5-1,CASSLERIETQYF
TRBJ2-2,TRBV7-2,CASSHSLPGELFF
TRBJ2-1,TRBV12-3/TRBV12-4,CASSFKGYNEQFF
TRBJ2-6,TRBV5-1,CASSGDQGPGAGANVLTF
TRBJ1-4,TRBV20-1,CSAQETGFGEKLFF
TRBJ2-5,TRBV29-1,CSVEEQLAGEGETQYF
TRBJ2-1,TRBV9,CASSGGGGGANEQFF
TRBJ2-1,TRBV9,CASSVQSSGAVGEQFF
TRBJ2-7,TRBV5-1,CASSQGAGSYEQYF
TRBJ2-7,TRBV28,CASRERGGFYEQYF
TRBJ1-5,TRBV6-2/TRBV6-3,CASRRQSNQPQHF
TRBJ2-5,TRBV7-9,CASSPRDLSVLETQYF
TRBJ2-4,TRBV20-1,CSAREGASKNIQYF